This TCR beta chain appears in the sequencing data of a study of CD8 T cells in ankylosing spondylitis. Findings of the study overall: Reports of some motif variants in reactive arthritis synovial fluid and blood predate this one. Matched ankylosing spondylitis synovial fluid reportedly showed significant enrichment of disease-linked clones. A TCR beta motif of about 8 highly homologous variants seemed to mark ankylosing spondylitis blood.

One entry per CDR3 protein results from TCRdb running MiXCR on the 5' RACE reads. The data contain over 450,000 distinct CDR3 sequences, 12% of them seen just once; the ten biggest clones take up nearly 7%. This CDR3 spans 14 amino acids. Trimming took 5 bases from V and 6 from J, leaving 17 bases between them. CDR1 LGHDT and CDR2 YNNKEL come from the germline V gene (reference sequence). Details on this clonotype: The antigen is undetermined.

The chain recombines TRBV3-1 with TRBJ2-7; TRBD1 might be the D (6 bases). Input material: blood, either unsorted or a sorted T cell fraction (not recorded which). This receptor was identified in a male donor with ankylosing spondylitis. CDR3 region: CASSSWTATSEQYF. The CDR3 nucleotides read TGTGCCAGCAGCTCCTGGACAGCGACGAGCGAGCAGTACTTC.